The table lists the clone carrying this T cell receptor beta chain with many counts. Its antigen is unknown. The sample comes from a study of Graves' ophthalmopathy and Graves' hyperthyroidism. Study at large: Ahead of any treatment, peripheral blood was obtained at the initial diagnosis.

Notes on the study in general: Ophthalmopathy progression was predicted with 70.59% sensitivity and about 74% specificity.

This CDR3 region has 13 residues. J gave up 2 bases and V 6 bases, and 1 base lay outside the gene matches. Germline V gene lookup returns CDR1 WNHNN and CDR2 SYGVQD (reference sequence). Amplifying from RNA transcripts, the study obtained TCR beta CDR3 regions. HTBI primers were used in a first-round RT-PCR, which preceded a second-round multiplex PCR. One entry per CDR3 protein results from TCRdb running MiXCR on the multiplex PCR reads. The sample includes about 740,000 distinct CDR3 sequences, approximately 40% seen only once; the top ten take 40% to 55%. This TCR derives from an adult man with Graves' ophthalmopathy. The rearrangement uses TRBV10-1 and TRBJ1-3, with TRBD1 matching 7 bases. The material sequenced was peripheral blood. Here the CDR3 reads CASSGQAGNTIYF. As DNA, the CDR3 is TGCGCCAGCAGCGGACAGGCTGGAAACACCATATATTTT.